This T cell receptor beta chain was found in a study of blood T cells in healthy people across ages (dated by TCRdb to between 2015 and 2016). About the investigation overall: In model experiments, template switching captured roughly one uniquely barcoded TCR beta cDNA molecule for every two T cells. To track age-related changes in TCR beta repertoire diversity, the study relied on deep sequencing normalized with unique cDNA molecular identifiers. Using the same blood draw, the study looked at two additional independent replicas of 1 million unique cDNA reads for two donors, one aged 18 to 30 and the other aged 80 or older. The donors were split into four age groups: young (average 16 years), middle-aged (39), aged (roughly 68) and long-lived (approximately 80). To avoid experimental bias, donors of different ages were randomly spread across the sequencing lanes. The paper as a whole reports these results and caveats: The long-lived group showed more naive CD4+ T cells, fewer expanded clones and increased TCR diversity than the aged group, suggesting age selection. Observed TCR beta diversity correlated strongly with the percentage of naive T cells measured by flow cytometry. Donor CMV infection status was unknown, potentially confounding age-related changes in expanded clonotypes. Estimates of total diversity based on one million sequenced T cells were regarded as lower bounds and as underestimates. Observed TCR beta diversity per million T cells fell roughly linearly with age, and a significant reduction was already apparent by age around 36. Conclusive comparison of naive and antigen-experienced compartments was prevented by the profiling of bulk unsorted PBMCs.

The approximately 39 donors, aged about 6 to 95 years, were systemically healthy Caucasian individuals from Russia. Roughly 10 milliliters of peripheral blood were collected from each donor into EDTA-treated Vacutainer tubes. Ficoll-Paque density-gradient centrifugation was used to isolate PBMCs, with at least 6.5 million per sample. Trizol reagent was used to extract total RNA from PBMCs, with at least 5 micrograms per sample. Naive CD45RAhigh/CD27high T cell percentages were measured by flow cytometry on a PBMC aliquot from every donor. As regards this clonotype: The antigen this receptor binds is unknown. Base qualities were left out, and no much larger clone turns up one base away.

Receptor libraries were prepared by 5' RACE. Sequencing was carried out with an Illumina HiSeq 2500. A second about 7 to 11 cycle PCR used a sample-barcoded 5' primer and a J-beta primer mix. A template-switch 5' adaptor carrying 12 random nucleotides introduced a unique molecular identifier onto each TCR beta cDNA molecule. At least 2.5 million CDR3-containing paired-end reads were obtained from each sample. The Mint cDNA synthesis kit, primed by a TRBC-specific oligonucleotide, was used to synthesize first-strand cDNA from all RNA. Following uracil-DNA glycosylase treatment, all cDNA underwent a first 18-cycle PCR with the universal primers M1SS and BC2_uni_R. In the source study's methods: For normalization, 1 million high-quality reads, each with a distinct molecular identifier, were randomly selected from each sample. Reads with shared molecular identifiers were discarded instead of being binned into consensus sequences. MiTCR, run with a Q25 quality threshold and the strictest error-elimination algorithm, handled CDR3 identification, clonotype clustering and error correction. A nonparametric unseen species model with Euler transformation was used to estimate lower-bound total TCR beta diversity. TCRdb trimmed public reads at Q25 via fastp, called clones via MiXCR and kept in-frame beta chains. Rows with a matching CDR3 protein are joined into one entry that keeps the most common DNA and genes. TCRdb, not the original authors, processed these V and J calls. The sample table records about 680,000 distinct CDR3 sequences; around 49% of these occur just once. The ten largest clones add up to roughly 34% of the sample.

Material for sequencing was blood. The receptor's source is a woman between 55 and 75 years old in good health.

The nucleotides are TGTGCCAGCAGTTTAGTCAGCGGACAGGGGGCTCCTAATCTAGCCAAAAACATTCAGTACTTC. Protein translation: CASSLVSGQGAPNLAKNIQYF. Recombination connected TRBV12-3 or TRBV12-4 to TRBJ2-4; TRBD1 agrees with 11 junctional bases. The CDR3 spans 21 residues, from the cysteine through the phenylalanine. The sequence is cut down to CDR3 DNA, 63 bases in frame from base 1. V loses 1 base at its end and J loses 0 bases; junction bases beyond the gene matches: 14.